These 20 T cell receptor beta chains came from one sample sequenced in a study of T cell repertoires in cytomegalovirus infection. TCRdb itself ran the reads through MiXCR, one entry per CDR3 protein. The sample yields approximately 180,000 distinct CDR3 sequences, approximately 19% seen once. Material: PBMCs. The origin of the receptors is a human donor in good health (CMV status not recorded). Some clones in this sample may be carry-over from other donors' samples.

With regard to this clonotype: One base away lies a much larger clone, so this may be a sequencing read error. The V and J genes are TRBV7-9 and TRBJ2-3; D is undetermined. Per the germline V gene, CDR1 is SEHNR and CDR2 is FQNEAQ (reference sequence). Trimming pared 5 bases from V and 0 bases from J, leaving 9 bases between. The CDR3 loop spans 14 amino acids. CDR3 amino acids: CASSPPTSTDTQYF. The CDR3 DNA sequence: TGTGCCAGCAGCCCCCCGACAAGCACAGATACGCAGTATTTT.

The chain joins TRBV7-2 to TRBJ2-2; D gene uncertain. V was cut by 5 bases and J by 8 bases, with 9 bases left in between. The CDR3 contains 12 residues. Germline CDR1 SGHTA, CDR2 FQGNSA. The chain's CDR3 is CASSPGLGELFF. The CDR3, as DNA: TGTGCCAGCAGCCCCGGGCTGGGGGAGCTGTTTTTT.

This clonotype was recorded a few times. The DNA for the CDR3 is TGTGCCATCCAGGCCCGGGCTAGCGGGAGTCCCTACAATGAGCAGTTCTTC. Its protein product is CAIQARASGSPYNEQFF. The V call is TRBV28, the J call TRBJ2-1; 10 positions agree with TRBD2. The V gene's germline CDR1 is MDHEN and CDR2 SYDVKM. The V and J ends lost 10 bases and 2 bases, in that order; junction bases with no gene match: 14. The CDR3 is 17 residues long.

This clonotype was counted between two and nine times. The CDR3 protein is CATSDGQGAYEQYF. The CDR3 coding sequence is TGTGCCACCAGTGATGGACAGGGAGCCTACGAGCAGTACTTC. J is TRBJ2-7 and V is TRBV24-1; TRBD1 agrees at 8 bases. From germline, CDR1 is KGHDR and CDR2 SFDVKD. This CDR3 is 14 amino acids long. Trimming removed 3 bases from V and 2 bases from J; junction bases left unmatched: 2.

This clonotype was seen more than once but under ten times. This chain joins TRBV28 and TRBJ2-3; 9 positions agree with TRBD2. Germline-derived CDR1 and CDR2 are MDHEN and SYDVKM. The V gene end was trimmed by 3 bases and the J gene end by 9 bases; junction bases not matched to a gene: 10. CDR3 length equals 15 residues. The CDR3 nucleotides are TGTGCCAGCAGTTTTTTAGCGGGGGCTAAGAGCACGCAGTATTTT. Amino acids: CASSFLAGAKSTQYF.

This rearrangement joins TRBV27 to TRBJ2-3; 10 bases map to TRBD2. The germline CDR1 and CDR2 sequences are MNHEY and SMNVEV (reference sequence). The ends lost 2 bases at V and 5 bases at J; junction bases unmatched: 7. CDR3 size: 16 residues. In nucleotides, the CDR3 is TGTGCCAGCAGTTTAACCCTCGCTAGCGGGGGAGATACGCAGTATTTT. Translated: CASSLTLASGGDTQYF.

V and J are TRBV5-1 and TRBJ1-1; 7 bases fit TRBD1. The V segment lost 1 base and the J segment 2 bases; nucleotides outside the gene matches: 2. The germline CDR1 and CDR2 sequences are SGHRS and YFSETQ. The CDR3 loop spans 14 amino acids. The CDR3 sequence is CASSLRTGNTEAFF. The DNA of the CDR3 is TGCGCCAGCAGCTTGCGGACAGGTAACACTGAAGCTTTCTTT.

The chain combines TRBV15 with TRBJ1-2, with unresolved D. The length of the CDR3 is 14 residues. Per the germline V gene, CDR1 is LNHNV and CDR2 is YYDKDF (reference sequence). Trimming left V 2 bases short and J 4 bases short, with 11 bases between. Here the CDR3 reads CATSRREGSYGYTF. The CDR3 DNA follows: TGTGCCACCAGCAGAAGAGAGGGATCCTATGGCTACACCTTC.

This sequence joins TRBV6-5 and TRBJ2-7; D may correspond to TRBD1 or TRBD2 (5 bases each). The CDR3 has 11 residues. V lost 5 bases to trimming and J lost 11 bases, with 13 bases between them. Germline V lookup: CDR1 MNHEY, CDR2 SVGAGI. Here the CDR3 reads CASSRDGFEYF. The CDR3 DNA is TGTGCCAGCAGTCGGGACGGGTTTGAGTACTTC.

The gene calls are TRBV5-6 and TRBJ2-7, with no clear D. In germline, CDR1 is SGHDT, CDR2 YYEEEE. The CDR3 runs to 13 residues. V dropped 0 bases and J dropped 5 bases, with 9 bases sitting between them. The CDR3 protein is CASSLGAVDEQYF. The CDR3 coding sequence is TGTGCCAGCAGCTTGGGGGCCGTTGACGAGCAGTACTTC.

The gene calls are TRBV6-5 and TRBJ1-4, with D unclear. The V end was cut by 5 bases, the J end by 0 bases, with 7 bases between. Germline-derived CDR1 and CDR2 are MNHEY and SVGAGI. This CDR3 is 14 amino acids long. The DNA for the CDR3 is TGTGCCAGCAGTATCAGTGCAACTAATGAAAAACTGTTTTTT. Translation: CASSISATNEKLFF.

This clonotype showed up many times. In nucleotides, the CDR3 is TGTGCCAGCAGAACCCCAACAGGAGTCTATGGCTACACCTTC. It yields the protein CASRTPTGVYGYTF. The V call is TRBV6-6, the J call TRBJ1-2, with D perhaps matching TRBD1 (5 bases). Germline-derived CDR1 and CDR2 are MNHNY and SVGAGI (reference sequence). V dropped 6 bases and J dropped 4 bases, with 15 bases sitting between them. This CDR3 is built from 14 residues.

V is TRBV2 and J is TRBJ1-6; no definite D call. With 7 bases removed from V and 2 bases from J, the gap between germline ends came to 12 bases. CDR3 length equals 15 residues. Germline CDR1 is SNHLY and CDR2 is FYNNEI. The CDR3 nucleotides are TGTGCCAGCATGGCAAGGGAAACCTATAATTCACCCCTCCACTTT. Translating gives CASMARETYNSPLHF.

The table lists this clonotype with many counts. The rearrangement links TRBV6-4 to TRBJ2-7, with 9 bases that match TRBD2. This CDR3 is 15 amino acids long. Germline V lookup: CDR1 MRHNA, CDR2 SNTAGT. V trimming: 4 bases; J trimming: 7 bases; junction bases outside the gene matches: 11. The CDR3 reads CASSVSTSGFFEQYF. CDR3 nucleotide sequence: TGTGCCAGCAGTGTTTCTACTAGCGGGTTCTTTGAGCAGTACTTC.

The table lists this clonotype with a few counts. The chain has TRBV7-3 and TRBJ2-1; tentative D call: TRBD2 (7 bases). CDR1 and CDR2 (germline): SGHTA, FQGTGA. V lost 4 bases, J lost 8 bases, and 15 bases lay in between. The CDR3 has 14 amino acids. CDR3 amino acids: CASSSGAGVDEQFF. In DNA, the CDR3 is TGTGCCAGCAGCTCGGGGGCGGGAGTCGATGAGCAGTTCTTC.

The chain joins TRBV11-3 to TRBJ2-5; 11 bases agree with TRBD2. CDR1 and CDR2 from the germline V gene are SGHNT and YENEEA. The CDR3 has 19 amino acids. After removal of 1 base from V and 5 bases from J, the junction contained 15 bases not matched to a gene. The CDR3: CASSLVGLGLAALGETQYF. The DNA for the CDR3 is TGTGCCAGCAGCTTAGTCGGACTGGGACTAGCGGCTCTAGGGGAGACCCAGTACTTC.

This clonotype was seen a few times. In DNA, the CDR3 is TGTGCCAGCAGTGCCGACAGGGACTACGAGCAGTACTTC. As protein: CASSADRDYEQYF. This rearrangement joins TRBV6-6 to TRBJ2-7, with 7 bases lining up with TRBD1. The CDR3 length is 13 residues. V lost 5 bases to trimming and J lost 3 bases; unmatched junction nucleotides: 4. Looked up from germline, CDR1 is MNHNY and CDR2 is SVGAGI (reference sequence).

The chain uses TRBV6-6 and TRBJ1-4; D is perhaps TRBD1 (6 bases). Trimming left V 0 bases short and J 6 bases short, with 14 bases between. The CDR3 runs 16 residues. The germline gives CDR1 MNHNY, CDR2 SVGAGI (reference sequence). The CDR3 is CASSYSKQGGYEKLFF. CDR3 nucleotides: TGTGCCAGCAGTTACTCGAAACAAGGGGGATATGAAAAACTGTTTTTT.

Only a few counts were recorded for this clonotype. V gene TRBV5-4 combines with J gene TRBJ2-5; 10 nucleotides agree with TRBD2. Trimming removed 3 bases from V and 2 bases from J; junction bases left unmatched: 4. CDR3 size: 15 residues. The germline gives CDR1 SGHNT, CDR2 YYREEE (reference sequence). This CDR3 reads CASSSSLAGQETQYF. The CDR3 DNA reads TGTGCCAGCAGCTCCTCACTAGCGGGGCAAGAGACCCAGTACTTC.

This clonotype showed up just a few times. This chain connects TRBV18 to TRBJ1-5; 10 positions match TRBD1. V was clipped by 6 bases and J by 4 bases; unmatched bases: 9. Looked up from germline, CDR1 is KGHSH and CDR2 is LQKENI. The CDR3 loop spans 16 amino acids. CDR3 region: CASSRQGAGGNQPQHF. CDR3 nucleotides: TGTGCCAGCTCGAGACAGGGGGCTGGAGGGAATCAGCCCCAGCATTTT.